A single sample gave rise to the 14 T cell receptor beta chains below, sequenced in a study of post-analysis software for immune sequencing data. Study-level points and caveats: When patients were compared with controls, about five TRBV segments were more frequent, TRBV5-6, TRBV5-1 and TRBV20-1 among them.

cDNA libraries for TCR beta contained unique molecular identifiers. TCRdb re-called the PCR reads through MiXCR, storing one row per CDR3 protein. The sample lists around 770,000 distinct CDR3 sequences; more than 45% were seen once. The antigens these receptors bind are not known. The material sequenced was blood. The receptor source for this set is a girl between 5 and 17 years old with multiple sclerosis.

The V call is TRBV12-3 or TRBV12-4, the J call TRBJ2-4; perhaps TRBD2 as D (5 bases). CDR3 length: 14 amino acids. Deletions cut 6 bases from V and 3 bases from J, with 12 bases between. The CDR3 sequence: CASRPTSVKNIQYF. The CDR3 DNA reads TGTGCCAGCAGACCTACTAGTGTCAAAAACATTCAGTACTTC.

A remark on this clonotype: The germline gene is not matched at one end of the junction; a read error may be the cause. The V call is TRBV29-1, the J call TRBJ2-7; tentatively, D is TRBD1 or TRBD2 (5 bases each). The germline CDR1 and CDR2 sequences are SQVTM and ANQGSEA. The CDR3 contains 12 residues. CDR3 protein: CSVGGTPYGQYF. The CDR3 nucleotides read TGCAGCGTTGGGGGGACCCCCTACGGGCAGTACTTC.

This clonotype was picked up a small number of times. CDR3 loop: CASSLDSGVEQYF. In DNA, the CDR3 is TGTGCCAGCAGCTTAGATAGTGGAGTGGAGCAGTACTTC. The rearrangement uses TRBV11-2 and TRBJ2-7; D is ambiguous. This CDR3 has 13 amino acids. V was clipped by 0 bases and J by 7 bases, with 10 bases between them. The germline CDR1 and CDR2 sequences are SGHAT and FQNNGV.

This clonotype was detected only a few times. The chain has TRBV29-1 and TRBJ2-1; D uncertain. Trimming took 4 bases from V and 0 from J, leaving 16 bases between them. This CDR3 contains 16 residues. The germline V gene has CDR1 SQVTM and CDR2 ANQGSEA. The CDR3 region is CSVGRAAQSSYNEQFF. The CDR3 nucleotides read TGCAGCGTTGGTAGGGCAGCGCAGAGCTCCTACAATGAGCAGTTCTTC.

This clonotype was observed a handful of times. The chain uses TRBV12-3 or TRBV12-4 and TRBJ2-5; 8 bases align to TRBD2. This CDR3 is 16 amino acids long. V lost 2 bases, J lost 4 bases, and 9 bases stayed unmatched. The CDR3 sequence: CASSLRSGSPLETQYF. In DNA, the CDR3 is TGTGCCAGCAGTTTACGGAGCGGGAGTCCCCTAGAGACCCAGTACTTC.

The chain carries TRBV12-3 or TRBV12-4 and TRBJ2-2; 7 nucleotides align to TRBD1. This CDR3 is built from 15 residues. The junction had 4 bases not matched to a gene; V was cut back by 3 bases and J by 3 bases. The CDR3 sequence: CASSFWQGDTGELFF. The CDR3 DNA follows: TGTGCCAGCAGTTTTTGGCAGGGGGACACCGGGGAGCTGTTTTTT.

Here the CDR3 DNA reads TGCGCCAGCAGCTTGGAACGGACCGGGGAGCTGTTTTTT. It translates to CASSLERTGELFF. The chain is built from TRBV5-1 and TRBJ2-2; D is uncertain. V was shortened by 0 bases and J by 5 bases, with 5 bases between the two germline ends. There are 13 residues in the CDR3. Germline V CDR1 and CDR2: SGHRS, YFSETQ.

This rearrangement joins TRBV15 to TRBJ1-2, with D tentatively TRBD1 (5 bases). The CDR3 contains 16 residues. V was cut by 0 bases and J by 5 bases, with 16 bases left in between. The germline gives CDR1 LNHNV, CDR2 YYDKDF (reference sequence). The CDR3 DNA is TGTGCCACCAGCAGAGATAGAGGGACCGGTACTTATGGCTACACCTTC. Protein product: CATSRDRGTGTYGYTF.

The chain links TRBV12-3 or TRBV12-4 to TRBJ2-1; 15 bases map to TRBD2. The J segment lost 9 bases and the V segment lost 3 bases, leaving 18 bases of the junction unmatched. This CDR3 is built from 20 residues. The CDR3 sequence: CASSFGLAGGPVIRYGEQFF. The CDR3 DNA follows: TGTGCCAGCAGTTTCGGACTAGCGGGAGGGCCTGTCATTAGATATGGTGAGCAGTTCTTC.

The chain carries TRBV27 and TRBJ2-1; D is unresolved. Germline CDR1 MNHEY, CDR2 SMNVEV (reference sequence). Trimming pared 3 bases from V and 8 bases from J, leaving 11 bases between. The CDR3 consists of 13 residues. The CDR3 DNA is TGTGCCAGCAGTTTTTGGATGTTCCATGAGCAGTTCTTC. Amino acids: CASSFWMFHEQFF.

This chain joins TRBV7-3 and TRBJ2-1; TRBD2 matches at 7 bases. Trimming cost V 4 bases and J 3 bases; bases outside gene matches: 9. Per germline, CDR1 SGHTA and CDR2 FQGTGA. The CDR3 contains 16 residues. CDR3 DNA sequence: TGTGCCAGCAGCTCCTTGGGCCCTAGCGGCTACAATGAGCAGTTCTTC. Translating it yields CASSSLGPSGYNEQFF.

At least ten counts were recorded for this clonotype. The genes are TRBV12-3 or TRBV12-4 and TRBJ2-5; 7 positions agree with TRBD2. V dropped 6 bases and J dropped 5; count of bases not matched to a gene: 6. The CDR3 extends over 13 amino acids. The chain's CDR3 is CASSPGGGETQYF. The CDR3 DNA sequence: TGTGCCAGCAGCCCGGGGGGAGGGGAGACCCAGTACTTC.

This clonotype showed up just a few times. The rearrangement joins TRBV29-1 to TRBJ2-1; D perhaps matches TRBD1 (6 bases). The tail of the sequence fits TRBJ2-7 better, so the J call may be wrong. Germline CDR1 is SQVTM and CDR2 is ANQGSEA. The CDR3 is made up of 16 amino acids. The CDR3 DNA is TGCAGCGTTGAAGATCCCGGGACAAGCTCCTACAATGAGCAGTACTTC. Amino acid sequence: CSVEDPGTSSYNEQYF.

The DNA of the CDR3 is TGCAGTGCTAGAGATTTAATCCGCGAGGGCCCCAATGAGCAGTTCTTC. This sequence encodes CSARDLIREGPNEQFF. The chain has TRBV20-1 and TRBJ2-1; maybe TRBD2 (5 bases). Germline CDR1 reads DFQATT; CDR2 reads SNEGSKA (reference sequence). V was cut by 0 bases and J by 6 bases, with 18 bases left in between. The CDR3 loop spans 16 amino acids.